The following is a TCR beta chain sequence with its context. What it recognizes is unknown. Researchers prepared the TCRbeta library using unique molecular identifiers, the study reports. TCRdb processed the PCR reads anew with MiXCR; each CDR3 protein has one entry. The profile covers approximately 270,000 distinct CDR3 sequences, with about 24% appearing a single time and under 5.5% taken by the ten largest. The sample originates from a study of T-cell reconstitution after alpha-beta-depleted transplantation in children. CDR1 is SEHNR, CDR2 FQNEAQ, per germline (reference sequence). The length of the CDR3 is 13 residues. Between the trimmed V and J ends, which lost 2 bases and 10 bases, there was a span of 14 bases. Study-wide results and limits: By about two months after transplant, alpha-beta T cells reportedly arose from several hundred graft clones that had expanded.

This TCR derives from a female patient aged 2-15 years who had a stem cell transplant for congenital amegakaryocytic thrombocytopenia, so the T cells may come from the graft donor. This sample comprised PBMCs, mostly from graft donor cells, obtained 360 days after TCRalphabeta/CD19-depleted stem cell transplant. The chain links TRBV7-9 to TRBJ1-1, with D possibly TRBD1 on 6 matching bases. The CDR3 region is CASSLSRRQVAFF. In DNA form, the CDR3 reads TGTGCCAGCAGCTTAAGTCGGCGACAGGTAGCTTTCTTT.